These 17 T cell receptor beta chains share one sample of origin, sequenced in a study of shared clonotypes between healthy human individuals. Repertoires were generated with immunoSEQ multiplex PCR, while TCRdb's copy carries only in-frame clones and drops some. The sample shows 2 million to 2.5 million clones, just over 90% of them seen only once. The sequenced sample was naive CD4+ T cells from PBMCs. Sample subset: CD45RA+ positively selected. These receptors originate from a man aged 18 to 35 in good health. Some clones in this sample may be carry-over from other donors' samples.

The chain combines TRBV29-1 with TRBJ2-7, with 11 bases identical to TRBD1. The trim removed 3 bases at V and 4 bases at J, leaving 5 bases unmatched. Germline V gene lookup returns CDR1 SQVTM and CDR2 ANQGSEA. The CDR3 covers 14 residues. The CDR3 sequence is CSVEGQGGRYEQYF. The CDR3 DNA is TGCAGCGTTGAGGGACAGGGGGGAAGGTACGAGCAGTACTTC.

V usage is TRBV7-2 and J usage is TRBJ2-7; 10 bases fit TRBD1. Germline CDR1 reads SGHTA; CDR2 reads FQGNSA. The CDR3 contains 15 residues. Trimming removed 5 bases from V and 6 bases from J; junction bases left unmatched: 10. Here the CDR3 reads CASSKGTGVGGEQYF. As DNA, the CDR3 is TGTGCCAGCAGCAAAGGGACAGGGGTTGGCGGCGAGCAGTACTTC. The variable domain in full, completed from reference TRBV7-2 and TRBJ2-7, reads GAGVSQSPSNKVTEKGKDVELRCDPISGHTALYWYRQSLGQGLEFLIYFQGNSAPDKSGLPSDRFSAERTGGSVSTLTIQRTQQEDSAVYLCASSKGTGVGGEQYFGPGTRLTVT.

The CDR3 reads CASSEYRTPSTQYF. CDR3 in DNA: TGTGCCAGCAGTGAATATAGGACCCCCAGTACGCAGTATTTT. V is TRBV25-1 and J is TRBJ2-3; D is uncertain. Trimming left V 0 bases short and J 8 bases short, with 12 bases between. The CDR3 extends over 14 amino acids. Germline V gene data show CDR1 as MGHDK and CDR2 as SYGVNS.

The sample holds one count of this clone. The sample carries other DNA sequences with the same CDR3. The rearrangement uses TRBV2 and TRBJ2-2; D uncertain. The CDR3 extends over 10 amino acids. V was trimmed by 8 bases and J by 5 bases, leaving 3 bases between them. Germline CDR1 is SNHLY and CDR2 is FYNNEI. The DNA for the CDR3 is TGTGCCAGCCGGACCGGGGAGCTGTTTTTT. This translates into CASRTGELFF.

The chain carries TRBV28 and TRBJ1-2; D is perhaps TRBD1 (5 bases). The ends were cut back, 3 bases at V and 3 bases at J, with 8 bases in the middle. CDR1 and CDR2 (germline): MDHEN, SYDVKM. The CDR3 covers 13 residues. The CDR3 DNA follows: TGTGCCAGCAGTTTCAGGGCCCACTATGGCTACACCTTC. It is translated as CASSFRAHYGYTF.

This rearrangement joins TRBV30 to TRBJ1-2; possibly TRBD1 for D (5 bases). CDR3 size: 11 residues. V lost 4 bases and J 8 bases, leaving 11 bases between the germline ends. Germline-derived CDR1 and CDR2 are GTSNPN and SVGIG (reference sequence). CDR3 in DNA: TGTGCCTGGACCGAAGGGGTCGGCTACACCTTC. Residues: CAWTEGVGYTF.

The chain is built from TRBV5-6 and TRBJ1-3; no reliable D call. The CDR3 is made up of 14 amino acids. Trimming stripped 0 bases from V and 4 bases from J, with 8 bases between. Per the germline V gene, CDR1 is SGHDT and CDR2 is YYEEEE. CDR3 residues: CASSLVSAGNTIYF. Written as DNA, the CDR3 is TGTGCCAGCAGCTTGGTTTCAGCCGGAAACACCATATATTTT.

The chain carries TRBV23-1 and TRBJ2-5, with 8 bases lining up with TRBD1. TRBV23-1 is recorded as an ORF, its role being uncertain. This CDR3 comprises 17 residues. The J segment lost 5 bases and the V segment lost 0 bases, leaving 11 bases of the junction unmatched. The CDR3 reads CASSQSNRTGRRETQYF. The CDR3, as DNA: TGCGCCAGCAGTCAATCAAATAGGACAGGGCGGCGCGAGACCCAGTACTTC.

V usage is TRBV19 and J usage is TRBJ2-3, with D perhaps given as TRBD1 or TRBD2 (5 bases each). Between the trimmed V and J ends, which lost 3 bases and 2 bases, there was a span of 15 bases. Per germline, CDR1 LNHDA and CDR2 SQIVND (reference sequence). This CDR3 has 16 residues. The CDR3 DNA sequence: TGTGCCAGTAGTATCCGGGGCAGGCGATACACAGATACGCAGTATTTT. This gives the protein CASSIRGRRYTDTQYF. The full variable domain, in which reference TRBV19 and TRBJ2-3 provide the parts outside the CDR3, is DGGITQSPKYLFRKEGQNVTLSCEQNLNHDAMYWYRQDPGQGLRLIYYSQIVNDFQKGDIAEGYSVSREKKESFPLTVTSAQKNPTAFYLCASSIRGRRYTDTQYFGPGTRLTVL.

This sequence joins TRBV28 and TRBJ1-4; TRBD1 aligns across 8 bases. Germline V gene lookup returns CDR1 MDHEN and CDR2 SYDVKM. After removal of 11 bases from V and 8 bases from J, the junction contained 10 bases not matched to a gene. The CDR3 spans 13 residues. The DNA of the CDR3 is TGTGCCTGCAACCAGGGGGCAGAGGAAAAACTGTTTTTT. Translating it yields CACNQGAEEKLFF.

This chain joins TRBV19 and TRBJ1-1, with D uncertain. V lost 3 bases, J lost 0 bases, and 8 bases lay in between. Germline assignment: CDR1 LNHDA and CDR2 SQIVND (reference sequence). The CDR3 is 14 amino acids. CDR3 nucleotides: TGTGCCAGTAGTATGCCGGGCATGAACACTGAAGCTTTCTTT. Protein product: CASSMPGMNTEAFF.

The rearrangement links TRBV5-1 to TRBJ1-4, with 7 bases identical to TRBD1. V dropped 6 bases and J dropped 3; count of bases not matched to a gene: 2. Germline values: CDR1 SGHRS, CDR2 YFSETQ. The CDR3 loop spans 13 amino acids. The CDR3 DNA reads as TGCGCCAGCACCGGGACAGCTAATGAAAAACTGTTTTTT. It specifies CASTGTANEKLFF.

V and J are TRBV5-1 and TRBJ2-2; tentative D call: TRBD1 (6 bases). The CDR3 runs 17 residues. Trimming took 1 base from V and 1 from J, leaving 14 bases between them. The germline V gene encodes CDR1 SGHRS and CDR2 YFSETQ. For the CDR3, the DNA is TGCGCCAGCAGCTTGACCCCCTCCAGGGGGAACACCGGGGAGCTGTTTTTT. Amino acids: CASSLTPSRGNTGELFF.

In regard to this clone: In the same sample, other DNA sequences code for this CDR3. CDR3 amino acids: CASSESGYQPQHF. In DNA, the CDR3 is TGTGCCAGCAGTGAATCGGGTTACCAGCCCCAGCATTTT. This chain links TRBV6-1 with TRBJ1-5; no firm D call. Germline V gene data show CDR1 as MNHNS and CDR2 as SASEGT. This CDR3 comprises 13 residues. Trimming shortened V by 2 bases and J by 7 bases, and 9 bases separated the two germline ends.

The V gene is TRBV9, the J gene TRBJ1-4; D is perhaps TRBD1 (6 bases). The length of the CDR3 is 15 residues. Germline CDR1 and CDR2: SGDLS and YYNGEE. The ends were cut back, 3 bases at V and 6 bases at J, with 15 bases in the middle. The CDR3 protein is CASSAGVGRYEKLFF. Written as DNA, the CDR3 is TGTGCCAGCAGCGCAGGGGTAGGGCGGTATGAAAAACTGTTTTTT.

This chain joins TRBV5-1 and TRBJ2-2, with a weak D call TRBD1 (5 bases). Germline V gives CDR1 SGHRS, CDR2 YFSETQ. V dropped 5 bases and J dropped 5 bases, with 10 bases sitting between them. The CDR3 extends over 13 amino acids. CDR3 region: CASSRGWTGELFF. The CDR3 nucleotides are TGCGCCAGCAGTAGGGGTTGGACCGGGGAGCTGTTTTTT.

The chain links TRBV15 to TRBJ2-3, with D uncertain. Germline CDR1 and CDR2: LNHNV and YYDKDF (reference sequence). This CDR3 contains 18 residues. The V gene lost 1 base and the J gene lost 0 bases, with 17 bases spanning the gap. The CDR3 nucleotides read TGTGCCACCAGCAGAGGAATGGGTTCCGCGACTAGCACAGATACGCAGTATTTT. This sequence encodes CATSRGMGSATSTDTQYF. The variable domain in full, with the rest retrieved from reference TRBV15 and TRBJ2-3, is DAMVIQNPRYQVTQFGKPVTLSCSQTLNHNVMYWYQQKSSQAPKLLFHYYDKDFNNEADTPDNFQSRRPNTSFCFLDIRSPGLGDTAMYLCATSRGMGSATSTDTQYFGPGTRLTVL.